The next 23 T cell receptor beta chains were all read from a single sample in a study of T cells after yellow fever vaccination (dated by TCRdb to the late 2010s). Libraries came from 5' RACE. The sequencer was an Illumina NovaSeq 6000. Clones were called with MiXCR by TCRdb after fastp trimmed the public reads at Q25, and only in-frame beta chains were retained. Every entry covers one CDR3 protein and lists the most common genes and DNA from its rows. This sample comprises hundreds of thousands of distinct CDR3 sequences, around 10% of them detected only once. The ten largest clones represent around 3.3% of the sample. This specimen's treatment or condition label, per the study, means: live attenuated yellow fever vaccine strain. Sequencing used CD4+ T cells sorted from PBMCs, obtained 5 days after the yellow fever booster vaccination. The receptor set was obtained from a man younger than 30 who received the YFV17D yellow fever vaccine.

The chain links TRBV4-1 to TRBJ2-3; TRBD2 matches at 8 bases. Germline assignment: CDR1 MGHRA and CDR2 YSYEKL. The CDR3 is 15 amino acids. V was pared by 2 bases and J by 3 bases, with 4 bases of the junction left unmatched. CDR3 nucleotides: TGCGCCAGCAGCCAATTAGCGGGGATTACAGATACGCAGTATTTT. The encoded protein is CASSQLAGITDTQYF.

CDR3 sequence: CASSAHEKLFF. The CDR3 DNA reads TGTGCCAGCAGTGCGCATGAAAAACTGTTTTTT. This chain connects TRBV25-1 to TRBJ1-4, with no clear D. Germline CDR1 and CDR2: MGHDK and SYGVNS. Deletions cut 4 bases from V and 6 bases from J, with 3 bases between. CDR3 size: 11 residues.

The chain's CDR3 is CATSDDRGSSYNEQFF. Written as DNA, the CDR3 is TGTGCCACCAGTGATGACAGGGGGTCTTCCTACAATGAGCAGTTCTTC. This rearrangement joins TRBV24-1 to TRBJ2-1, with 9 bases that match TRBD1. In germline, CDR1 is KGHDR, CDR2 SFDVKD. This CDR3 comprises 16 residues. The ends lost 3 bases at V and 1 base at J; junction bases unmatched: 3.

The J gene is TRBJ2-3, the V gene TRBV6-5; the D is unclear. The V and J ends lost 6 bases and 6 bases respectively, with 28 bases between them. Germline values: CDR1 MNHEY, CDR2 SVGAGI. This CDR3 is built from 18 residues. The CDR3 coding sequence is TGTGCCAGCAGATCCACCAAGCCATCCTACCCCCGGGTGGATACGCAGTATTTT. Translation gives CASRSTKPSYPRVDTQYF.

This chain links TRBV30 with TRBJ2-7; perhaps TRBD2 as D (6 bases). The CDR3 spans 13 residues. Deletions cut 3 bases from V and 1 base from J, with 10 bases between. Germline assignment: CDR1 GTSNPN and CDR2 SVGIG (reference sequence). This CDR3 is CAWRGRDSYEQYF. The CDR3, as DNA: TGTGCCTGGAGAGGGCGGGATTCCTACGAGCAGTACTTC.

The chain couples TRBV9 to TRBJ2-1; D is unclear. Germline CDR1 is SGDLS and CDR2 is YYNGEE. V was trimmed by 0 bases and J by 0 bases, leaving 19 bases between them. CDR3 length equals 19 residues. For the CDR3, the DNA is TGTGCCAGCAGCGTAGAACCCGCCCCCCCGGCGAGCTCCTACAATGAGCAGTTCTTC. It encodes CASSVEPAPPASSYNEQFF.

This clonotype was counted between two and nine times. The rearrangement uses TRBV4-3 and TRBJ1-5, with TRBD1 matching over 7 bases. Germline trimming cut 0 bases from V and 7 bases from J; bases unmatched to any gene: 12. Germline CDR1 LGHNA, CDR2 YSLEER. The CDR3 is 17 residues long. The CDR3 sequence is CASSQDPSTGRRQPQHF. For the CDR3, the DNA is TGCGCCAGCAGCCAAGACCCATCGACAGGGCGAAGACAGCCCCAGCATTTT.

The chain recombines TRBV5-4 with TRBJ2-3, with 10 nucleotides matching TRBD2. The trim removed 4 bases at V and 6 bases at J, leaving 11 bases unmatched. This CDR3 is built from 16 residues. CDR1 SGHNT and CDR2 YYREEE come from the germline V gene (reference sequence). CDR3 loop: CASSTESGGAVDTQYF. Here the CDR3 DNA reads TGTGCCAGCAGCACCGAAAGCGGGGGGGCCGTGGATACGCAGTATTTT.

The sample holds a few counts of this clonotype. The rearrangement joins TRBV5-1 to TRBJ2-3; D perhaps matches TRBD2 (6 bases). The length of the CDR3 is 16 residues. The V end was cut by 6 bases, the J end by 0 bases, with 17 bases between. Germline values: CDR1 SGHRS, CDR2 YFSETQ. The CDR3 sequence is CASMEARGVSTDTQYF. CDR3 nucleotide sequence: TGCGCCAGCATGGAGGCTCGCGGGGTTAGCACAGATACGCAGTATTTT.

At least ten counts were recorded for this clonotype. The chain has TRBV6-5 and TRBJ2-1; 10 nucleotides agree with TRBD2. Trimming took 5 bases from V and 6 from J; bases not matched to a gene: 1. The CDR3 contains 13 residues. Germline V gene lookup returns CDR1 MNHEY and CDR2 SVGAGI. The CDR3 loop reads CASSRLAGNEQFF. CDR3 sequence (DNA): TGTGCCAGCAGTAGACTAGCGGGCAATGAGCAGTTCTTC.

V usage is TRBV20-1 and J usage is TRBJ2-3; 14 bases are shared with TRBD2. From germline, CDR1 is DFQATT and CDR2 SNEGSKA (reference sequence). J was trimmed by 14 bases and V by 5 bases; bases with no gene match: 6. The CDR3 loop spans 12 amino acids. The CDR3 protein is CSAPGTSGGGYF. For the CDR3, the DNA is TGCAGTGCTCCTGGGACTAGCGGGGGAGGGTATTTT.

This clonotype showed up just a few times. The gene calls are TRBV12-3 or TRBV12-4 and TRBJ2-7; no clear D gene. The ends were cut back, 4 bases at V and 7 bases at J, with 8 bases in the middle. The CDR3 length is 11 residues. This CDR3 is CASSSTIEQYF. The CDR3, as DNA: TGTGCCAGCAGTTCCACAATAGAGCAGTACTTC.

This clonotype appeared many times. The chain employs TRBV5-1 and TRBJ1-1; TRBD1 matches 7 bases. CDR3 length: 14 residues. Trimming cost V 4 bases and J 4 bases; bases outside gene matches: 7. CDR1 is SGHRS and CDR2 is YFSETQ in the germline V gene. The CDR3, as DNA: TGCGCCAGCAGCGCGAGACAGGGAGGCACTGAAGCTTTCTTT. The encoded protein is CASSARQGGTEAFF.

The J gene is TRBJ2-1, the V gene TRBV4-3, with TRBD2 matching over 7 bases. V trimming: 1 base; J trimming: 6 bases; junction bases outside the gene matches: 6. The length of the CDR3 is 15 residues. Looked up from germline, CDR1 is LGHNA and CDR2 is YSLEER. For the CDR3, the DNA is TGCGCCAGCAGCCAAGTGGGGGAGGGGATCAATGAGCAGTTCTTC. Its protein product is CASSQVGEGINEQFF.

This chain connects TRBV24-1 to TRBJ1-2; D gene unclear. This CDR3 is built from 15 residues. CDR1 is KGHDR, CDR2 SFDVKD, per germline. V was shortened by 3 bases and J by 0 bases, with 10 bases between the two germline ends. The CDR3: CATSDKDSANYGYTF. CDR3 coding DNA: TGTGCCACCAGTGATAAGGACTCAGCTAACTATGGCTACACCTTC.

V and J are TRBV24-1 and TRBJ1-2, with D tentatively TRBD1 (5 bases). The V gene's germline CDR1 is KGHDR and CDR2 SFDVKD. V lost 1 base to trimming and J lost 3 bases, with 11 bases between them. This CDR3 spans 15 amino acids. As DNA, the CDR3 is TGTGCCACCAGTGATTTATCCGGGGGGGACTATGGCTACACCTTC. This translates into CATSDLSGGDYGYTF.

The chain is built from TRBV6-2 or TRBV6-3 and TRBJ2-7; D not certain. Per the germline V gene, CDR1 is MNHEY and CDR2 is SVGEGT. Trimming stripped 0 bases from V and 3 bases from J, with 6 bases between. The length of the CDR3 is 13 residues. DNA for the CDR3: TGTGCCAGCAGTTACTCGAAGGTCTACGAGCAGTACGTC. As protein: CASSYSKVYEQYV.

This clonotype has a handful of counts. The chain is built from TRBV12-3 or TRBV12-4 and TRBJ2-5, with TRBD1 matching 7 bases. This CDR3 contains 13 residues. The V gene end was trimmed by 4 bases and the J gene end by 4 bases; junction bases not matched to a gene: 3. The CDR3 spells CASSSQGRETQYF. CDR3 DNA: TGTGCCAGCAGTTCACAGGGGAGAGAGACCCAGTACTTC.

This clonotype occurred many times. The V and J genes are TRBV7-9 and TRBJ1-2, with no clear D. CDR1 and CDR2 from the germline V gene are SEHNR and FQNEAQ (reference sequence). Trimming stripped 1 base from V and 8 bases from J, with 8 bases between. The CDR3 is 12 residues long. The CDR3 is CASSLEGLGYTF. For the CDR3, the DNA is TGTGCCAGCAGCTTAGAAGGGTTGGGCTACACCTTC.

This chain uses TRBV7-9 with TRBJ1-1; 7 bases line up with TRBD1. Trimming cost V 5 bases and J 8 bases; bases outside gene matches: 11. Germline CDR1 reads SEHNR; CDR2 reads FQNEAQ (reference sequence). There are 14 residues in the CDR3. CDR3 region: CASSLRDRAIEAFF. CDR3 nucleotide sequence: TGTGCCAGCAGCCTAAGGGACAGAGCCATCGAAGCTTTCTTT.

Ten or more counts support this clonotype. The chain combines TRBV12-3 or TRBV12-4 with TRBJ2-5; 7 bases map to TRBD1. J gave up 2 bases and V 6 bases, and 6 bases lay outside the gene matches. The CDR3 is 14 amino acids. CDR3 loop: CASSTLDRQETQYF. Written as DNA, the CDR3 is TGTGCCAGCAGCACACTGGACAGGCAAGAGACCCAGTACTTC.

This clonotype was observed a few times. V is TRBV3-1 and J is TRBJ2-5; D may correspond to TRBD1 or TRBD2 (6 bases each). Per the germline V gene, CDR1 is LGHDT and CDR2 is YNNKEL (reference sequence). Deletions cut 2 bases from V and 0 bases from J, with 10 bases between. The CDR3 is 15 amino acids. CDR3 sequence (DNA): TGTGCCAGCAGCCAACCGGGGGCTTACCAAGAGACCCAGTACTTC. This sequence encodes CASSQPGAYQETQYF.

Ten or more counts support this clonotype. This rearrangement joins TRBV5-5 to TRBJ1-3; D remains ambiguous. V gave up 4 bases and J gave up 0 bases, with 11 bases separating them. The CDR3 runs to 15 residues. Germline CDR1 is SGHKS and CDR2 is YYEKEE (reference sequence). The CDR3 is CASSLGRISGNTIYF. CDR3 in DNA: TGTGCCAGCAGCCTTGGTCGGATCTCTGGAAACACCATATATTTT.